The 24 T cell receptor beta chains given below trace back to one sample, sequenced in a study of blood T cell repertoires in COVID-19. Some clones are missing from TCRdb's copy, which holds only in-frame ones; the method was immunoSEQ multiplex PCR. Of 250,000 or so clones listed, 75% to 90% were seen once; the top ten hold about 1.9%. Sequenced input: PBMCs or T cells enriched from blood (not recorded which). All receptors derive from a woman aged 45-65 years who had recovered from COVID-19.

The chain carries TRBV27 and TRBJ1-1, with 9 nucleotides matching TRBD1. Germline loops: CDR1 MNHEY, CDR2 SMNVEV (reference sequence). This CDR3 has 16 amino acids. Unmatched junction bases numbered 8, after V lost 0 bases and J lost 6 bases. The CDR3 region is CASSLSIGTGRPEAFF. DNA of the CDR3: TGTGCCAGCAGTTTATCGATAGGGACAGGGAGGCCTGAAGCTTTCTTT.

This chain links TRBV19 with TRBJ2-1, with TRBD2 matching 10 bases. CDR3 length equals 15 residues. Germline CDR1 LNHDA, CDR2 SQIVND (reference sequence). Losses at the gene ends were 8 bases for V and 7 bases for J; bases not matched to a gene: 11. In DNA form, the CDR3 reads TGTGCCAGTCTTAAACCCGGGACTAGCGTAAATGAGCAGTTCTTC. Translating it yields CASLKPGTSVNEQFF. Complete variable domain (other parts from reference TRBV19 and TRBJ2-1): DGGITQSPKYLFRKEGQNVTLSCEQNLNHDAMYWYRQDPGQGLRLIYYSQIVNDFQKGDIAEGYSVSREKKESFPLTVTSAQKNPTAFYLCASLKPGTSVNEQFFGPGTRLTVL.

This sequence joins TRBV28 and TRBJ1-2; D is possibly TRBD1 (5 bases). Germline CDR1 and CDR2: MDHEN and SYDVKM. This CDR3 has 13 residues. Trimming cost V 2 bases and J 4 bases, with 8 bases left between them. CDR3 DNA: TGTGCCAGCAGTTTAGCGGGACCCTATGGCTACACCTTC. Protein: CASSLAGPYGYTF.

The chain combines TRBV11-2 with TRBJ2-2, with 11 bases aligning to TRBD2. Germline V CDR1 and CDR2: SGHAT, FQNNGV. V trimming: 8 bases; J trimming: 1 base; junction bases outside the gene matches: 12. The CDR3 runs to 18 residues. CDR3 DNA sequence: TGTGCCAGCGGACCGACTAGAGGGACTAGCGGGAACACCGGGGAGCTGTTTTTT. It yields the protein CASGPTRGTSGNTGELFF.

The V call is TRBV5-1, the J call TRBJ2-1; 8 bases fit TRBD2. V was clipped by 4 bases and J by 4 bases; unmatched bases: 1. The CDR3 is made up of 13 amino acids. Germline V CDR1 and CDR2: SGHRS, YFSETQ. The CDR3, as DNA: TGCGCCAGCAGCCCGGGAGGGTACAATGAGCAGTTCTTC. It encodes CASSPGGYNEQFF.

This clone occurred once. This rearrangement joins TRBV5-5 to TRBJ2-7, with 12 bases aligning to TRBD1. V shed 1 base and J 5 bases; nucleotides not matched to a gene: 4. Germline-derived CDR1 and CDR2 are SGHKS and YYEKEE (reference sequence). This CDR3 region has 15 residues. The CDR3 loop reads CASSLYGTGGHEQYF. The CDR3 DNA follows: TGTGCCAGCAGCTTGTACGGGACAGGGGGCCACGAGCAGTACTTC.

The J gene is TRBJ2-7, the V gene TRBV11-2; 9 bases are shared with TRBD2. Trimming cost V 4 bases and J 3 bases; bases outside gene matches: 7. CDR1 is SGHAT, CDR2 FQNNGV, per germline. The CDR3 covers 15 residues. This CDR3 is CASSWGGRGDYEQYF. The CDR3 DNA sequence: TGTGCCAGCAGCTGGGGCGGGAGGGGAGACTACGAGCAGTACTTC.

This chain uses TRBV25-1 with TRBJ1-2; 7 positions agree with TRBD1. The J segment lost 4 bases and the V segment lost 8 bases, leaving 4 bases of the junction unmatched. Looked up from germline, CDR1 is MGHDK and CDR2 is SYGVNS. This CDR3 region has 12 residues. CDR3 sequence reads: CASRGGSYGYTF. As DNA, the CDR3 is TGTGCCAGCCGAGGGGGCAGCTATGGCTACACCTTC.

This clone was observed a single time. The CDR3 DNA reads as TGTGCCAGCAGCCCGACGACAGGTCGAGAGACCCAGTACTTC. Translated, it gives CASSPTTGRETQYF. The V gene is TRBV9, the J gene TRBJ2-5; D is possibly TRBD1 (6 bases). The germline V gene encodes CDR1 SGDLS and CDR2 YYNGEE. Trimming pared 4 bases from V and 4 bases from J, leaving 14 bases between. The length of the CDR3 is 14 residues.

The chain links TRBV30 to TRBJ1-1; D is unclear. CDR3 length equals 14 residues. V gave up 0 bases and J gave up 1 base, with 9 bases separating them. Germline lookup yields CDR1 GTSNPN and CDR2 SVGIG (reference sequence). CDR3 sequence reads: CAWSVSVTNTEAFF. The CDR3 DNA reads TGTGCCTGGAGTGTATCAGTAACGAACACTGAAGCTTTCTTT.

The chain carries TRBV6-5 and TRBJ2-1, with a tentative D call TRBD1 (6 bases). The CDR3 is 12 residues long. Trimming shortened V by 5 bases and J by 8 bases, and 10 bases separated the two germline ends. CDR1 is MNHEY, CDR2 SVGAGI, per germline. The CDR3 DNA reads TGTGCCAGCAGTCCCAGGGGCTATGAGCAGTTCTTC. Translating gives CASSPRGYEQFF.

The chain combines TRBV3-1 (or the pseudogene TRBV3-2) with TRBJ1-6, with 10 nucleotides matching TRBD1. This CDR3 contains 18 residues. Trimming took 2 bases from V and 5 from J; bases not matched to a gene: 9. CDR1 is LGHDT and CDR2 is YNNKEL in the germline V gene (reference sequence). The CDR3 protein is CASSQFPPGQGNNSPLHF. The CDR3 coding sequence is TGTGCCAGCAGCCAATTCCCTCCGGGACAGGGGAATAATTCACCCCTCCACTTT.

The V and J genes are TRBV7-3 and TRBJ2-5; D possibly corresponds to TRBD1 (5 bases). This CDR3 has 14 amino acids. V was clipped by 3 bases and J by 5 bases, with 13 bases between them. From germline, CDR1 is SGHTA and CDR2 FQGTGA. The CDR3 protein is CASSLGPGAETQYF. CDR3 coding DNA: TGTGCCAGCAGCTTGGGGCCGGGCGCGGAGACCCAGTACTTC. Supplemented by reference TRBV7-3 and TRBJ2-5, the full variable domain reads GAGVSQTPSNKVTEKGKYVELRCDPISGHTALYWYRQSLGQGPEFLIYFQGTGAADDSGLPNDRFFAVRPEGSVSTLKIQRTERGDSAVYLCASSLGPGAETQYFGPGTRLLVL.

The chain employs TRBV11-2 and TRBJ1-4, with D possibly matching TRBD1 (5 bases). V lost 6 bases to trimming and J lost 7 bases, with 18 bases between them. Per the germline V gene, CDR1 is SGHAT and CDR2 is FQNNGV. This CDR3 is built from 15 residues. CDR3 sequence reads: CASRTTAGGSEKLFF. CDR3 nucleotides: TGTGCCAGCAGGACGACGGCGGGGGGAAGTGAAAAACTGTTTTTT.

The chain combines TRBV3-1 (or the pseudogene TRBV3-2) with TRBJ1-1; TRBD1 is a possible D gene (5 bases). Trimming cost V 3 bases and J 5 bases, with 13 bases left between them. CDR1 is LGHDT and CDR2 is YNNKEL in the germline V gene (reference sequence). The CDR3 has 14 residues. The CDR3 loop reads CASSQLGGGTEAFF. The CDR3 DNA sequence: TGTGCCAGCAGCCAGCTGGGGGGGGGTACTGAAGCTTTCTTT.

There are a few counts of this clone. CDR3: CASSSGLAGFGGTYEQYF. Written as DNA, the CDR3 is TGTGCCAGCAGCTCGGGACTAGCGGGCTTCGGTGGGACCTACGAGCAGTACTTC. The chain employs TRBV5-6 and TRBJ2-7; TRBD2 aligns across 12 bases. This CDR3 is built from 18 residues. V lost 3 bases to trimming and J lost 2 bases; unmatched junction nucleotides: 12. CDR1 is SGHDT and CDR2 is YYEEEE in the germline V gene.

This chain connects TRBV29-1 to TRBJ2-1; TRBD1 matches at 8 bases. In germline, CDR1 is SQVTM, CDR2 ANQGSEA. The CDR3 extends over 13 amino acids. The V gene end was trimmed by 3 bases and the J gene end by 3 bases; junction bases not matched to a gene: 1. The CDR3 DNA reads as TGCAGCGTTGACAGGGGGCTCTACAATGAGCAGTTCTTC. Translation gives CSVDRGLYNEQFF.

The genes are TRBV11-2 and TRBJ1-1; no clear D. The CDR3 has 16 amino acids. V gave up 0 bases and J gave up 0 bases, with 11 bases separating them. Germline loops: CDR1 SGHAT, CDR2 FQNNGV. The CDR3: CASSLDPFRLNTEAFF. The CDR3 DNA follows: TGTGCCAGCAGCTTAGATCCCTTCAGGCTGAACACTGAAGCTTTCTTT.

As to this clone: The same CDR3 also results from other DNA sequences found in this sample. The rearrangement links TRBV18 to TRBJ2-5, with D perhaps matching TRBD2 (5 bases). The CDR3 has 14 amino acids. V lost 0 bases to trimming and J lost 2 bases, with 7 bases between them. From germline, CDR1 is KGHSH and CDR2 LQKENI. CDR3 region: CASSPPSGQETQYF. In nucleotides, the CDR3 is TGTGCCAGCTCACCACCTTCGGGGCAAGAGACCCAGTACTTC.

The chain employs TRBV10-3 and TRBJ2-1, with 14 nucleotides matching TRBD2. The CDR3 sequence is 17 residues long. The germline gives CDR1 ENHRY, CDR2 SYGVKD. J gave up 6 bases and V 6 bases, and 10 bases lay outside the gene matches. The CDR3 nucleotides read TGTGCCATCAGCCTCGGACTAGCGGGAGGAGTGGGCAATGAGCAGTTCTTC. This gives the protein CAISLGLAGGVGNEQFF.

This sequence joins TRBV24-1 and TRBJ2-1; 7 nucleotides agree with TRBD1. CDR1 and CDR2 from the germline V gene are KGHDR and SFDVKD. V lost 4 bases, J lost 8 bases, and 10 bases stayed unmatched. This CDR3 spans 15 amino acids. For the CDR3, the DNA is TGTGCCACCAGTGACTTCGGACAGGCGGCCCATGAGCAGTTCTTC. This sequence encodes CATSDFGQAAHEQFF.

V gene TRBV19 combines with J gene TRBJ2-7, with no clear D. Germline CDR1 and CDR2: LNHDA and SQIVND (reference sequence). The ends were cut back, 2 bases at V and 3 bases at J, with 8 bases in the middle. The CDR3 is made up of 13 amino acids. The CDR3 DNA sequence: TGTGCCAGTAGTATAATGTTCCTCTACGAGCAGTACTTC. The encoded protein is CASSIMFLYEQYF.

The chain recombines TRBV4-2 with TRBJ2-3; 9 positions agree with TRBD2. Germline lookup yields CDR1 LGHNA and CDR2 YNFKEQ. Germline trimming cut 2 bases from V and 3 bases from J; bases unmatched to any gene: 3. The CDR3 spans 15 residues. CDR3 amino acids: CASSQLAGKTDTQYF. DNA for the CDR3: TGTGCCAGCAGCCAACTAGCGGGAAAGACAGATACGCAGTATTTT.

The V call is TRBV5-8, the J call TRBJ2-1; TRBD2 matches 10 bases. CDR1 SGHTS and CDR2 YDEGEE come from the germline V gene. This CDR3 has 16 amino acids. V lost 4 bases and J lost 0; bases outside the gene matches: 4. Written as DNA, the CDR3 is TGTGCCAGCAGCACCGGACTAGCGGCCTCCTACAATGAGCAGTTCTTC. Translating gives CASSTGLAASYNEQFF.